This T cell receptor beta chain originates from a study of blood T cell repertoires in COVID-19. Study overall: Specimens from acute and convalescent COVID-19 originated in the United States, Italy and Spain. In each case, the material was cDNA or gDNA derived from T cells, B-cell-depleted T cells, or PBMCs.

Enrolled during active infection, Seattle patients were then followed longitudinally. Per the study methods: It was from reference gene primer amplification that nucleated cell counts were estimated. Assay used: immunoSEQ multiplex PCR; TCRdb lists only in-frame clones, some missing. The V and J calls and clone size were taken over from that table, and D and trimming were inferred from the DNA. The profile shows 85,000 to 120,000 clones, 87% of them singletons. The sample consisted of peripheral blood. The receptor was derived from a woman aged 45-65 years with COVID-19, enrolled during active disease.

CDR3 in amino acids: CASSPPGGAWQFF. CDR3 DNA sequence: TGTGCCAGCAGCCCCCCCGGGGGGGCGTGGCAGTTCTTC. V gene TRBV6-6 combines with J gene TRBJ2-1; the match to TRBD2 covers 8 bases. Germline-derived CDR1 and CDR2 are MNHNY and SVGAGI (reference sequence). V shed 6 bases, J shed 12 bases, and the junction held 10 bases outside the gene matches. The CDR3 is 13 amino acids.